One and the same sample provided the 10 T cell receptor beta chains below, sequenced in a study of beta chain features in type 1 diabetes (dated by TCRdb to 2016 to 2019). Library preparation was by the immunoSEQ multiplex PCR assay. The High Capacity cDNA Reverse Transcription Kit was used to reverse transcribe all of the isolated RNA, meaning that expressed TCRB transcripts were what got sequenced. The table was pulled from immuneACCESS by TCRdb, which kept in-frame rearrangements only. Such tables lose some clones; where checked, under half of the loss comes from unresolved V genes, and the rest has no known cause. This sample is represented by 300,000 to 450,000 clones; around 20% of them were singletons. The ten largest clones take up 0.035% to 0.055% of the sample. The sample consisted of naive CD4+ T cells from blood. Interpreted using the paper, the cell subset or site label stands for: true naive CD4+ T cells. The origin of the receptors is a woman aged 18-29 years in good health.

This chain uses TRBV9 with TRBJ1-1; 7 nucleotides match TRBD1. Germline assignment: CDR1 SGDLS and CDR2 YYNGEE. The CDR3 covers 12 residues. Germline trimming cut 5 bases from V and 7 bases from J; bases unmatched to any gene: 5. CDR3 in DNA: TGTGCCAGCAGTTTGACAGGGTTTGAAGCTTTCTTT. This codes for CASSLTGFEAFF.

The genes are TRBV30 and TRBJ1-5; TRBD1 matches at 10 bases. The ends lost 4 bases at V and 7 bases at J; junction bases unmatched: 10. This CDR3 comprises 15 residues. Germline V gives CDR1 GTSNPN, CDR2 SVGIG (reference sequence). CDR3 protein: CAWNVKTGGGQPQHF. Here the CDR3 DNA reads TGTGCCTGGAACGTAAAGACAGGGGGCGGGCAGCCCCAGCATTTT.

This clone was seen only a few times. The J gene is TRBJ1-1, the V gene TRBV19, with 10 bases identical to TRBD1. The CDR3 length is 15 residues. CDR1 is LNHDA, CDR2 SQIVND, per germline (reference sequence). V lost 7 bases to trimming and J lost 1 base; unmatched junction nucleotides: 6. The CDR3, as DNA: TGTGCCAGTACTAGGACAGGGGGTGCGAACACTGAAGCTTTCTTT. Translated, it gives CASTRTGGANTEAFF.

This clone has only a few counts. The chain carries TRBV2 and TRBJ2-6; D is undetermined. The V end lost 4 bases, the J end lost 1 base, and 8 bases lay between the germline ends. The CDR3 contains 15 residues. CDR1 is SNHLY and CDR2 is FYNNEI in the germline V gene. CDR3 DNA sequence: TGTGCCAGCAGTGGGCCCAGATCTGGGGCCAACGTCCTGACTTTC. It codes for CASSGPRSGANVLTF.

Turning to this clone: The sample carries other DNA sequences with the same CDR3. The genes are TRBV29-1 and TRBJ1-5; D is unresolved. Trimming removed 4 bases at V and 4 bases at J, with 8 bases between. CDR3 length: 12 residues. CDR1 SQVTM and CDR2 ANQGSEA come from the germline V gene. The CDR3 DNA follows: TGCAGCGTTGGTGGGAGTAATCAGCCCCAGCATTTT. Amino acids: CSVGGSNQPQHF.

The CDR3 loop is CASSLGDRVRAFF. CDR3 in DNA: TGCGCCAGCAGCTTGGGGGACAGGGTGCGGGCTTTCTTT. The chain has TRBV5-1 and TRBJ1-1, with 9 bases matching TRBD1. The CDR3 contains 13 residues. Germline CDR1 is SGHRS and CDR2 is YFSETQ. The ends lost 0 bases at V and 11 bases at J; junction bases unmatched: 5. The entire variable domain, with the rest obtained from reference TRBV5-1 and TRBJ1-1, is as follows: KAGVTQTPRYLIKTRGQQVTLSCSPISGHRSVSWYQQTPGQGLQFLFEYFSETQRNKGNFPGRFSGRQFSNSRSEMNVSTLELGDSALYLCASSLGDRVRAFFGQGTRLTVV.

This sequence joins TRBV21-1 and TRBJ2-1; TRBD1 is taken as the D call from the table, unchecked against the DNA. TRBV21-1 is marked as a pseudogene. The CDR3 is made up of 19 amino acids. The CDR3 spells CASSKAGGQGWSSYNEQFF. CDR3 nucleotides: TGTGCCAGCAGCAAAGCAGGGGGCCAAGGGTGGAGCTCCTACAATGAGCAGTTCTTC.

This clone showed up just a few times. CDR3 DNA sequence: TGCGCCAGCAGCTTGCTAGATACGCAGTATTTT. It is translated as CASSLLDTQYF. The chain links TRBV5-1 to TRBJ2-3; D unresolved. CDR1 and CDR2 (germline): SGHRS, YFSETQ. This CDR3 region has 11 residues. V gave up 1 base and J gave up 5 bases, with 2 bases separating them.

This clone was observed a handful of times. This chain links TRBV5-1 with TRBJ2-3; 8 nucleotides agree with TRBD1. Germline trimming cut 5 bases from V and 3 bases from J; bases unmatched to any gene: 8. Germline V gene sequence: CDR1 SGHRS, CDR2 YFSETQ. This CDR3 contains 15 residues. The CDR3 spells CASRPPGQVTDTQYF. Here the CDR3 DNA reads TGCGCCAGCAGGCCCCCGGGACAGGTAACAGATACGCAGTATTTT.

CDR3: CATSSGPYNEQFF. In nucleotides, the CDR3 is TGTGCCACCAGCAGTGGCCCCTACAATGAGCAGTTCTTC. The chain recombines TRBV15 with TRBJ2-1; D not resolved. Trimming stripped 3 bases from V and 2 bases from J, with 5 bases between. The V gene's germline CDR1 is LNHNV and CDR2 YYDKDF (reference sequence). The CDR3 is 13 amino acids.